This TCR beta chain was captured in a study of beta chain features in type 1 diabetes. In the study overall: All samples yielded some 110 million examined sorted cells.

Study-wide points: Comparison showed that naive, central memory and Treg TCRB repertoires appeared more similar among patients than among healthy donors. A moderate, significant TCRB CDR3 shortening appeared in type 1 diabetes across four CD4+ subsets.

With regard to this clone: The antigen is unknown.

Trimming shortened V by 5 bases and J by 0 bases, and 4 bases separated the two germline ends. From germline, CDR1 is SQVTM and CDR2 ANQGSEA. The CDR3 loop spans 11 amino acids. The entirety of the isolated RNA underwent reverse transcription, so expressed TCRB transcripts were sequenced. Assay used: immunoSEQ multiplex PCR; TCRdb lists only in-frame clones, some missing. The sample lists about 360,000 clones, around 13% occurring once. In total, each donor contributed a single heparinised blood draw that averaged around 100 mL. All sorted populations exceeded 95% purity. V gene TRBV29-1 combines with J gene TRBJ1-1; D call uncertain. This TCR was sampled from a woman aged 18-30 years with type 1 diabetes. Sequencing was performed on naive CD4+ T cells from blood. The CDR3 sequence: CSVIMNTEAFF. The CDR3, as DNA: TGCAGCGTTATAATGAACACTGAAGCTTTCTTT. Using reference TRBV29-1 and TRBJ1-1 for the parts outside the CDR3, the full variable domain is SAVISQKPSRDICQRGTSLTIQCQVDSQVTMMFWYRQQPGQSLTLIATANQGSEATYESGFVIDKFPISRPNLTFSTLTVSNMSPEDSSIYLCSVIMNTEAFFGQGTRLTVV.